This T cell receptor (beta chain) was sequenced in a study of T cell repertoires in cytomegalovirus infection. The overall study: Well-studied HLA-B-restricted CMV epitopes were used in the study alongside recently identified HLA-C-restricted ones. Public TCR beta signatures provided an indication of both CMV infection and a matching HLA type.

Each CDR3 protein gets one entry after TCRdb re-called the reads with MiXCR. The sample lists about 830,000 distinct CDR3 sequences, 30% to 35% seen once, with under 15% in the top ten. Trimming cost V 7 bases and J 4 bases, with 15 bases left between them. This CDR3 has 14 residues. CDR1 is MDHEN, CDR2 SYDVKM, per germline. This clonotype appeared a single time. The antigen is undetermined. Study-wide points: Identification of carriers of CMV plus the relevant HLA was performed using cumulative public TCR beta family frequency. The ex vivo response was dominated by HLA-C-restricted CMV-specific TCR beta clonotypes.

The receptor was derived from a human donor in good health (CMV status not recorded). Some clones in this sample may be carry-over from other donors' samples. The input for sequencing was cultured CD8+ T cells from PBMCs, taken from culture after CMV antigen stimulation. The chain couples TRBV28 to TRBJ2-3; weak D call: TRBD2 (6 bases). In DNA form, the CDR3 reads TGTGCCAGCAAGGCCGGACTACGTGCAGATACGCAGTATTTT. This sequence encodes CASKAGLRADTQYF.